This T cell receptor (beta chain) derives from a study of cytomegalovirus exposure and HLA in healthy donors. At the level of the study: The roughly 120 validation repertoires, a later analysis reported, used the same platform as the roughly 610 first-cohort repertoires. Study-level findings and limits: Altogether, 150 to 200 TCR beta chains were recorded as cytomegalovirus-associated. Rarity marked most TCR sequences, yet some public TCRs occurred in many donors. Reports showed the classifier diagnosing cytomegalovirus status with high specificity and sensitivity.

Produced via immunoSEQ multiplex PCR; TCRdb's table is partial and in-frame only. The sample has roughly 260,000 clones, 87% seen once. The CDR3 covers 15 residues. Notes on this clone: The antigen is unknown.

The chain links TRBV21-1 to TRBJ2-7; the table calls TRBD2, which could not be checked here. TRBV21-1 is shown as a pseudogene. The material sequenced was PBMCs. The TCR was taken from a young man in good health and CMV-seronegative. In DNA, the CDR3 is TGTGCCAGCAGCGCTTGCTGGCGGTTTTTCGGCGAGCAGTACTTC. Translation: CASSACWRFFGEQYF.